This note documents a single T cell receptor beta chain sequence. Its cognate antigen has yet to be identified. The input lacks base qualities; no much larger clone sits a single base away. The CDR3 regions of human TCRbeta chains were analyzed by immunosequencing. As for how the authors treated the data: Repertoire TCRs were matched against a reference library of SARS-CoV-2-specific TCRs generated with the MIRA antigen-specificity platform. Breadth was defined as the fraction of unique TCRs that were SARS-CoV-2-associated. Depth was defined as the fraction of total T cells that were SARS-CoV-2-associated. Using the MIRA data, each spike-specific TCR was mapped to the spike region that the TCR reacts to and placed in a CD4 or CD8 class. Log10-transformed breadth and depth values were compared by one-way ANOVA with Sidak's multiple comparisons tests. Entries here come from immuneACCESS through TCRdb and include only in-frame sequences with V and J called. Some clones fail to appear in such tables; in the studies checked, an unresolved V gene covers under half of the shortfall, and the cause of the remainder is unknown. The D gene and trimming were derived from the DNA, and the V and J assignments and clone size from that table. In this sample the table shows hundreds of thousands of clones, almost 95% of which occur a single time. The top ten clones comprise roughly 0.6% of the sample.

These data belong to a study of T cell responses to AZD1222 COVID-19 vaccine (TCRdb year 2021). About the study as a whole: A total of about 240 trial participants underwent TCR sequencing, of whom nearly 210 received two doses of AZD1222 and about 25 received two doses of the MenACWY control vaccine. Trial participants were enrolled into age subgroups of 18-55, 56-69 and 70-plus years, which contained about 160, 30 and 59 TCR-sequenced participants, respectively. Overall study results and their limits: Reportedly, close to half of the unique spike-specific TCRs recognized epitopes lying outside the regions that are mutated in the B.1.351 and B.1.1.7 variants. In the small 56-69-year group, the increase in depth fell short of significance, most likely because of low power. Conclusions about previously exposed vaccinees are limited because only a handful of AZD1222 recipients were SARS-CoV-2 seropositive at baseline. The vaccine-associated CD4 TCRs covered the entire spike protein, and the dominant responses fell in regions 160-218 and 743-854. A significant rise in spike-specific TCR breadth and depth was observed after two AZD1222 doses relative to day 0 and relative to MenACWY recipients. Most participants were white British and females outnumbered males, and the authors suggested that clonal diversity may have been underestimated. Because no day 14 peak-response samples were available, the repertoires could be characterized only after the peak T cell response.

Looking up the germline V gene yields CDR1 SGHRS and CDR2 YFSETQ. V is pared back by 1 base and J by 0 bases, with 4 bases lying between the germline termini. The CDR3 goes from the cysteine to the phenylalanine over 13 residues. Only the CDR3 part of the read is kept: 39 bases, read in frame from the first base. Read against the paper, the sample's time point label means: about 28 days (+/-7) after the second vaccine dose. AZD1222 recipients with second doses at about 4 weeks or about 12 weeks were pooled, because spike-specific TCR depth and breadth did not differ between schedules. Vaccinee samples were obtained from the UK trials COV001 and COV002, which included a single-blind randomized controlled phase 2/3 trial of AZD1222 (ChAdOx1 nCoV-19) in healthy adults. For TCRbeta chain sequencing, PBMC samples from trial participants were taken at day 0 and at day 28 after the second dose.

The receptor's source is an adult who received the AZD1222 COVID-19 vaccine. Source: peripheral blood, taken 28 days after the second AZD1222 dose. Recombination joined TRBV5-1 with TRBJ1-1, with no D gene named confidently. Read as DNA, the sequence is TGCGCCAGCAGCTTGTACCTGAACACTGAAGCTTTCTTT. It codes for CASSLYLNTEAFF.